The T cell receptor beta chain described here comes from a study of tumor-infiltrating lymphocytes in oesophageal squamous cell carcinoma. Germline V gene data show CDR1 as SEHNR and CDR2 as FQNEAQ (reference sequence). V was clipped by 1 base and J by 0 bases, with 11 bases between them. The CDR3 has 16 amino acids. TCRdb re-called the PCR reads through MiXCR, storing one row per CDR3 protein. The repertoire holds some 10,000 distinct CDR3 sequences, with around half as singletons. The sample was esophageal tumor tissue. J is TRBJ2-3 and V is TRBV7-9, with D tentatively TRBD2 (7 bases). The receptor comes from a male donor with esophageal squamous cell carcinoma. CDR3 sequence: CASSLGRGRSTDTQYF. CDR3 coding DNA: TGTGCCAGCAGCTTAGGGCGGGGGCGGAGCACAGATACGCAGTATTTT.